A selection of T cell receptor beta chains follows, all from one sample in a study of cytomegalovirus exposure and HLA in healthy donors. Clones were read by immunoSEQ multiplex PCR, and TCRdb kept only the in-frame ones, dropping some. The data show 150,000 to 200,000 clones, roughly 80% seen once. The sequencing sample was made of PBMCs. Receptor source: a man between 18 and 35 years old in good health and CMV-seronegative. Each CDR3 is given with its conserved first and last residue. A D gene is named only where the DNA matches it firmly. Not all rows give a size; the values are once, few, many and, for expanded clones, a class.

v_call	d_call	clone_size	j_call	cdr3_aa	cdr3_nt
TRBV7-7	-	-	TRBJ2-3	CASSLGGRGPDTQYF	TGTGCCAGCAGCTTAGGAGGCAGGGGTCCAGATACGCAGTATTTT
TRBV27	-	-	TRBJ2-3	CASSNADTDTQYF	TGTGCCAGCAGTAATGCGGACACAGATACGCAGTATTTT
TRBV4-1	TRBD1	once	TRBJ2-5	CASSQIRDRGLARETQYF	TGCGCCAGCAGCCAAATTCGGGACAGGGGGTTAGCGAGGGAGACCCAGTACTTC
TRBV10-3	TRBD2	-	TRBJ2-5	CAISSGTSGSRETQYF	TGTGCCATCAGTTCCGGGACTAGCGGGAGTCGAGAGACCCAGTACTTC
TRBV28	-	once	TRBJ2-1	CASSPRLGWDEQFF	TGTGCCAGCAGTCCCCGACTAGGGTGGGATGAGCAGTTCTTC
TRBV6-5	-	once	TRBJ1-4	CASKPSQANEKLFF	TGTGCCAGCAAGCCCTCACAGGCTAATGAAAAACTGTTTTTT
TRBV14	-	-	TRBJ1-1	CASRGPGQPEAFF	TGTGCCAGCAGGGGACCGGGACAACCTGAAGCTTTCTTT
TRBV7-9	-	once	TRBJ1-1	CASSVVAGPNTEAFF	TGTGCCAGCAGCGTAGTAGCAGGGCCTAACACTGAAGCTTTCTTT
TRBV27	-	few	TRBJ2-2	CASSDFGKLFF	TGTGCCAGCAGTGACTTCGGGAAGCTGTTTTTT
TRBV5-1	TRBD2	-	TRBJ2-7	CASSLAGRGYEQYF	TGCGCCAGCAGCTTGGCTGGGAGGGGTTACGAGCAGTACTTC
TRBV27	-	-	TRBJ2-5	CASSSNVRPAETQYF	TGTGCCAGCAGTTCCAACGTCCGCCCCGCGGAGACCCAGTACTTC
TRBV2	TRBD1	-	TRBJ2-7	CASSGGTGRSYEQHF	TGTGCCAGCAGTGGAGGGACAGGGCGATCCTACGAGCAGCACTTC
TRBV19	TRBD1	-	TRBJ1-5	CASNDAGGTDQPQHF	TGTGCCAGTAATGATGCAGGGGGCACTGATCAGCCCCAGCATTTT
TRBV5-6	-	-	TRBJ1-2	CASSLYRSNYGYTF	TGTGCCAGCAGCTTATACAGGTCCAACTATGGCTACACCTTC
TRBV5-1	TRBD2	-	TRBJ2-7	CASSPKERGEDYERQYF	TGCGCCAGCAGCCCGAAGGAGCGGGGGGAAGATTACGAGCGGCAGTACTTC
TRBV5-4	-	-	TRBJ2-7	CASSPTTGSYEQYF	TGTGCCAGCAGCCCCACCACAGGGTCCTACGAGCAGTACTTC
TRBV7-2	TRBD1	-	TRBJ1-4	CASSPRKRGRPLPNEKLFF	TGTGCCAGCAGCCCCCGCAAAAGGGGGCGGCCCCTCCCTAATGAAAAACTGTTTTTT
TRBV4-3	-	-	TRBJ2-7	CASSQDQDTAYEQYF	TGCGCCAGCAGCCAAGACCAGGACACCGCCTACGAGCAGTACTTC
TRBV4-1	-	once	TRBJ1-2	CASSPGGTTSSYGYTF	TGCGCCAGCAGTCCCGGGGGGACAACCTCCTCCTATGGCTACACCTTC
TRBV6-1	-	-	TRBJ1-5	CASSEMGTAQHF	TGTGCCAGCAGTGAAATGGGCACGGCCCAGCATTTT
TRBV18	-	-	TRBJ1-5	CASSLAPGHWSNQPQHF	TGTGCCAGCTCCCTAGCTCCGGGACACTGGAGCAATCAGCCCCAGCATTTT
TRBV7-3	TRBD1	-	TRBJ2-6	CASSSRQGTGVLTF	TGTGCCAGCAGCTCTCGACAGGGTACAGGCGTCCTGACTTTC
TRBV2	TRBD1	-	TRBJ1-4	CASRGTGLRKLFF	TGTGCCAGCAGGGGGACAGGCTTAAGAAAACTGTTTTTT
TRBV4-1	TRBD2	-	TRBJ2-1	CASSLTSGGARNEQFF	TGCGCCAGCAGCCTAACTAGCGGGGGGGCCCGGAATGAGCAGTTCTTC
TRBV15	-	-	TRBJ1-1	CATSRDDHREAFF	TGTGCCACCAGCAGAGATGATCATCGGGAAGCTTTCTTT
TRBV4-1	-	-	TRBJ1-2	CASSQALRVVGYGYTF	TGCGCCAGCAGCCAAGCCCTGAGGGTCGTGGGCTATGGCTACACCTTC
TRBV20-1	-	-	TRBJ1-1	CTYYKAFF	TGCACTTACTATAAAGCTTTCTTT
TRBV6-4	TRBD2	-	TRBJ2-7	CASSPGLAAPYEQYF	TGTGCCAGCAGTCCCGGACTAGCGGCCCCCTACGAGCAGTACTTC
TRBV11-2	TRBD1	-	TRBJ2-7	CASSSRTGGVYEQYF	TGTGCCAGCAGCTCCCGGACAGGGGGCGTGTACGAGCAGTACTTC
TRBV14	TRBD2	-	TRBJ2-1	CASSRASGGAYYNEQFF	TGTGCCAGCAGCCGGGCTAGCGGGGGAGCGTACTACAATGAGCAGTTCTTC
TRBV28	TRBD1	few	TRBJ2-6	CASSLSFTGTGSGANVLTF	TGTGCCAGCAGTTTATCTTTTACCGGGACAGGGTCTGGGGCCAACGTCCTGACTTTC
TRBV7-8	TRBD1	-	TRBJ2-3	CASSLGQGDTQYF	TGTGCCAGCAGCTTAGGACAGGGGGATACGCAGTATTTT
TRBV7-9	-	-	TRBJ2-7	CASSRTGSYEQYF	TGTGCCAGCAGCCGTACAGGGTCCTACGAGCAGTACTTC
TRBV28	-	-	TRBJ1-5	CASRRQAREPQHF	TGTGCCAGCAGACGACAGGCGCGTGAGCCCCAGCATTTT
TRBV10-3	TRBD1	-	TRBJ2-2	CAISTGTGPAGELFF	TGTGCCATCAGTACCGGGACAGGGCCTGCCGGGGAGCTGTTTTTT
TRBV5-1	-	-	TRBJ2-7	CASSLGGGSSSYEQYF	TGCGCCAGCAGCCTTGGTGGCGGGTCTAGCTCCTACGAGCAGTACTTC
TRBV15	-	-	TRBJ1-4	CATSREVHTNEKLFF	TGTGCCACCAGCAGAGAAGTACACACTAATGAAAAACTGTTTTTT
TRBV19	-	-	TRBJ1-5	CASSYQGTGYQPQHF	TGTGCCAGTAGTTACCAGGGGACGGGTTATCAGCCCCAGCATTTT
TRBV29-1	-	-	TRBJ1-2	CSVPSGGARNGYTF	TGCAGCGTACCCAGTGGAGGGGCTCGGAATGGCTACACCTTC
TRBV7-3	TRBD1	-	TRBJ2-7	CASSLGQGGEQYF	TGTGCCAGCAGCTTAGGACAGGGCGGCGAGCAGTACTTC
TRBV25-1	-	few	TRBJ1-6	CASSGGYSPLHF	TGTGCCAGCAGTGGAGGGTACTCACCCCTCCACTTT
TRBV6-5	TRBD1	few	TRBJ1-1	CASRYGQVNTEAFF	TGTGCCAGCAGGTACGGACAGGTCAACACTGAAGCTTTCTTT
TRBV4-1	-	-	TRBJ2-5	CASSHVAGQKETQYF	TGCGCCAGCAGCCATGTAGCCGGCCAGAAAGAGACCCAGTACTTC
TRBV7-9	-	once	TRBJ2-7	CASSLILGPGTRISYEQYF	TGTGCCAGCAGCTTGATCCTTGGTCCCGGGACAAGGATCTCCTACGAGCAGTACTTC
TRBV19	TRBD1	-	TRBJ1-1	CASSTGQGVGTEAFF	TGTGCCAGTAGTACCGGACAGGGGGTAGGGACTGAAGCTTTCTTT
TRBV19	-	-	TRBJ2-7	CASSPWGRVSHEQYF	TGTGCCAGTAGCCCATGGGGGCGGGTTTCCCACGAGCAGTACTTC
TRBV10-1	TRBD1	-	TRBJ2-5	CASSKGAAQETQYF	TGCGCCAGCTCTAAGGGGGCCGCTCAAGAGACCCAGTACTTC
TRBV9	TRBD2	-	TRBJ2-5	CASSVGSLGGSGDQETQYF	TGTGCCAGCAGCGTAGGCTCCCTTGGGGGGAGCGGGGACCAAGAGACCCAGTACTTC
TRBV9	-	-	TRBJ1-1	CASSVAPMNTEAFF	TGTGCCAGCAGCGTAGCCCCTATGAACACTGAAGCTTTCTTT
TRBV5-1	TRBD1	few	TRBJ1-6	CASSWTGGNSPLHF	TGCGCCAGCAGCTGGACAGGGGGAAATTCACCCCTCCACTTT
TRBV27	-	-	TRBJ1-5	CASSFGTGNQPQHF	TGTGCCAGCAGTTTCGGGACTGGGAATCAGCCCCAGCATTTT
TRBV28	-	-	TRBJ2-3	CASSYRGSTDTQYF	TGTGCCAGCAGTTACCGCGGGAGCACAGATACGCAGTATTTT
TRBV9	TRBD1	-	TRBJ2-6	CASSFRDSSSGANVLTF	TGTGCCAGCAGCTTCAGGGACAGTAGCTCTGGGGCCAACGTCCTGACTTTC
TRBV2	TRBD1	few	TRBJ1-2	CASREGDRAHGYTF	TGTGCCAGCAGGGAAGGGGACAGGGCCCATGGCTACACCTTC
TRBV7-3	-	-	TRBJ2-1	CASSSQGGSSYNEQFF	TGTGCCAGCAGCTCCCAGGGTGGAAGCTCCTACAATGAGCAGTTCTTC
TRBV28	-	-	TRBJ2-7	CASSPGQTQYF	TGTGCCAGCAGCCCCGGACAGACTCAGTACTTC
TRBV4-3	-	few	TRBJ2-1	CASSQGGTSDNEQFF	TGCGCCAGCAGCCAAGGGGGGACATCTGACAATGAGCAGTTCTTC